The T cell receptor (beta chain) under discussion was sequenced for a study of blood T cells in healthy people across ages. Points from the study as a whole: Compared with aged donors, long-lived donors showed fewer expanded clones, suggesting selection. The percentage of naive T cells correlated strongly with TCR beta diversity.

Individuals who donated were healthy Caucasians from Russia aged roughly 6 to 95. It was with a sample-barcoded 5' primer and a J-beta primer mix that a second PCR of about 6 to 11 cycles was run. MiXCR, run by TCRdb on the 5' RACE reads, gives a single entry per CDR3 protein. The data hold about 760,000 distinct CDR3 sequences, with around 25% observed a single time. This clonotype was observed a handful of times. Its target is unknown. Another study also made use of these data, one on T cells of mothers and their children. This second study says: Each mother gave over 9.5 million TCR beta CDR3 reads; each child, a few million.

The sequence derives from a boy between 5 and 17 years old in good health. Sequenced input: blood.

The CDR3 here is CASSLSPGGYEQFF. In DNA form, the CDR3 reads TGTGCCAGCAGTCTAAGCCCGGGGGGCTATGAGCAGTTCTTC. The chain links TRBV28 to TRBJ2-1; D possibly corresponds to TRBD2 (7 bases). Germline V gene sequence: CDR1 MDHEN, CDR2 SYDVKM. V was shortened by 5 bases and J by 8 bases, with 16 bases between the two germline ends. CDR3 length: 14 residues.